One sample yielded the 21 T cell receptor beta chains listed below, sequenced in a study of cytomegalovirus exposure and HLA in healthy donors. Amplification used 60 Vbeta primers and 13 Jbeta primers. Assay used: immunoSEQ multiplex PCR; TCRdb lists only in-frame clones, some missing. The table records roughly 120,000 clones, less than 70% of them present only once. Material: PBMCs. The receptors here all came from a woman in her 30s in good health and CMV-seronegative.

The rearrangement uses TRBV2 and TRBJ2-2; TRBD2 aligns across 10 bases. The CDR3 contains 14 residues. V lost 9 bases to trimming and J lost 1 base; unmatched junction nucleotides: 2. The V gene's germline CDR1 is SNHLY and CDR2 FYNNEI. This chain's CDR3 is CASLAGVNTGELFF. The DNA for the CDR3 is TGTGCCAGTCTAGCGGGGGTGAACACCGGGGAGCTGTTTTTT.

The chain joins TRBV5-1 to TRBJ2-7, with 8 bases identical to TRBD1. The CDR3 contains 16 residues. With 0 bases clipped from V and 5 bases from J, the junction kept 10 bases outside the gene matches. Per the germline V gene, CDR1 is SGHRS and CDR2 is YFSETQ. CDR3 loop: CASSLAPGRGPHEQYF. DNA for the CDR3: TGCGCCAGCAGCTTGGCCCCGGGCAGGGGGCCCCACGAGCAGTACTTC.

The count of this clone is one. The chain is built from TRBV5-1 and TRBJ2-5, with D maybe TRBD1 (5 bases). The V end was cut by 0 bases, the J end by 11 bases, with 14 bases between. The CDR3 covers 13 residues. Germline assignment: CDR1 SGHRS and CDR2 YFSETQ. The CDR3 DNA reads TGCGCCAGCAGCTTGGAGGGCCAAGGGGCGCAGTACTTC. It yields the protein CASSLEGQGAQYF.

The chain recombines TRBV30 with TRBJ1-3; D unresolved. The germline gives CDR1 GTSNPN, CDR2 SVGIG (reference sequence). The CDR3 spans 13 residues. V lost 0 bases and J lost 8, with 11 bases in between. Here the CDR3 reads CAWSVTIGDTIYF. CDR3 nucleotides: TGTGCCTGGAGTGTAACCATCGGGGACACCATATATTTT.

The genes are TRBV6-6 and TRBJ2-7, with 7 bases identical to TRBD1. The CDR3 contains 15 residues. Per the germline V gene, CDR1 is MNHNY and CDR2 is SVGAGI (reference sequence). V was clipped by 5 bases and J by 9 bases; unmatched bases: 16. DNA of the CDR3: TGTGCCAGCAGTCCAAACCGGGACAGAGAGTGGGTGCAGTACTTC. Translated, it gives CASSPNRDREWVQYF.

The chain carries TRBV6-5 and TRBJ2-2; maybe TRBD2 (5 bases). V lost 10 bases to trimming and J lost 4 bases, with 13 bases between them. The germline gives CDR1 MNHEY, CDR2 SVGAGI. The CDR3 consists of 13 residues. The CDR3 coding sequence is TGTGCCACCCGAGGGCCCGGCACCGGGGAGCTGTTTTTT. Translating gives CATRGPGTGELFF.

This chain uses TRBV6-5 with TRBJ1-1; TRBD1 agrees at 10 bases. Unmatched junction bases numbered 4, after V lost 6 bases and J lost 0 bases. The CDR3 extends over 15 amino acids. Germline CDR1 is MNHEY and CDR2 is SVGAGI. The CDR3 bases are TGTGCCAGCAGACAGGGGACAGGGGTGAACACTGAAGCTTTCTTT. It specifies CASRQGTGVNTEAFF.

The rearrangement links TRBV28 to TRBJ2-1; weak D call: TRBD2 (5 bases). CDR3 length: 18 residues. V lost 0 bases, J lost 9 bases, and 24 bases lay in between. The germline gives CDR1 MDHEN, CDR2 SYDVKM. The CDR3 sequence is CASSLWFDRGPNMAEQFF. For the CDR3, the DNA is TGTGCCAGCAGTTTATGGTTCGACCGAGGGCCCAACATGGCTGAGCAGTTCTTC.

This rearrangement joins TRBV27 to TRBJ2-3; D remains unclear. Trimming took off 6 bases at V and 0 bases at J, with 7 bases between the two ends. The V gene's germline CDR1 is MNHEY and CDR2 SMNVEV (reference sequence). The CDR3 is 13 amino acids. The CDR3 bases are TGTGCCAGCAGATCAACTAGCACAGATACGCAGTATTTT. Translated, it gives CASRSTSTDTQYF.

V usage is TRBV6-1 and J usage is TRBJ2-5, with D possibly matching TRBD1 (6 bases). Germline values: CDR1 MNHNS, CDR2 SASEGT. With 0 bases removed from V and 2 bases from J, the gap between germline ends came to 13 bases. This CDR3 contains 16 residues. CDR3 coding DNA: TGTGCCAGCAGTGAAGCCTCAGGGGTAGGACAAGAGACCCAGTACTTC. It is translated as CASSEASGVGQETQYF.

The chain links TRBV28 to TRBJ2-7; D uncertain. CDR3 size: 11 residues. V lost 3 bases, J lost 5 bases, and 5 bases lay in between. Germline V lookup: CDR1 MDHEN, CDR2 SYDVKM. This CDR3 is CASSLANEQYF. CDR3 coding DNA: TGTGCCAGCAGTTTGGCCAACGAGCAGTACTTC.

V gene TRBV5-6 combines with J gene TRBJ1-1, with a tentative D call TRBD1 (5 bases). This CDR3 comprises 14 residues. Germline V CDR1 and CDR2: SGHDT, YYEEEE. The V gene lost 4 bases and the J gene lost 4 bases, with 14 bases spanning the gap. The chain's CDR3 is CASSQGRRGTEAFF. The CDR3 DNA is TGTGCCAGCAGCCAAGGAAGGAGGGGCACTGAAGCTTTCTTT. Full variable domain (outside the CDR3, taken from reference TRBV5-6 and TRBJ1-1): DAGVTQSPTHLIKTRGQQVTLRCSPKSGHDTVSWYQQALGQGPQFIFQYYEEEERQRGNFPDRFSGHQFPNYSSELNVNALLLGDSALYLCASSQGRRGTEAFFGQGTRLTVV.

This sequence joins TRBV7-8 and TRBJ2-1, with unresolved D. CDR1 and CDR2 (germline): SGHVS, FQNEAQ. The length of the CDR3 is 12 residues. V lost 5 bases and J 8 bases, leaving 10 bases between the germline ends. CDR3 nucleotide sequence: TGTGCCAGCAGCCCCCGAGCCTATGAGCAGTTCTTC. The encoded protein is CASSPRAYEQFF.

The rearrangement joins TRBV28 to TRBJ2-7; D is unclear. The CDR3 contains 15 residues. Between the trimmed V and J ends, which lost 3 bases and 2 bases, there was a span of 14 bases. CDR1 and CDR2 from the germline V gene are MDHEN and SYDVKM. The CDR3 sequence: CASSFSFPSTYEQYF. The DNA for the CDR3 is TGTGCCAGCAGTTTTTCCTTTCCATCTACCTACGAGCAGTACTTC.

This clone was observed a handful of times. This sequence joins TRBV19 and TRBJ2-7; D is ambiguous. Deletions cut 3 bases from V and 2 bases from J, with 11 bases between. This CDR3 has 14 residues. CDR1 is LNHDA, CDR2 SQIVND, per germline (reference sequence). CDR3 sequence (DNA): TGTGCCAGTAGTATCCCCGGGTACACCTACGAGCAGTACTTC. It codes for CASSIPGYTYEQYF.

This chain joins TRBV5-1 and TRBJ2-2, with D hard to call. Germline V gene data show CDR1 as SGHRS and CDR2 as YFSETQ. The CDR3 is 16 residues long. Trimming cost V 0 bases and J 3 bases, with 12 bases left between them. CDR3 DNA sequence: TGCGCCAGCAGCTTGGTGTCGATAACGGACACCGGGGAGCTGTTTTTT. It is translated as CASSLVSITDTGELFF.

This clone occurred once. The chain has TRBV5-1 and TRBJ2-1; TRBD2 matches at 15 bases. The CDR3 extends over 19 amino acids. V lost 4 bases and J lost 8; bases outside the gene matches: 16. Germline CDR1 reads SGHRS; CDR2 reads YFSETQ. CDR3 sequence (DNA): TGCGCCAGCAGCAGAGCCATCGCTGGACTAGCGGGAGGGCAGGATGAGCAGTTCTTC. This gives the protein CASSRAIAGLAGGQDEQFF.

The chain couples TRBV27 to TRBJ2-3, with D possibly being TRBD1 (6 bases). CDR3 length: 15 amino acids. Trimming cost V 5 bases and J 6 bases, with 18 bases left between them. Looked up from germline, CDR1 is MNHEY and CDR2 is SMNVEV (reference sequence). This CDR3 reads CASSPGTITADTQYF. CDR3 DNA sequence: TGTGCCAGCAGTCCCGGGACAATCACAGCTGATACGCAGTATTTT.

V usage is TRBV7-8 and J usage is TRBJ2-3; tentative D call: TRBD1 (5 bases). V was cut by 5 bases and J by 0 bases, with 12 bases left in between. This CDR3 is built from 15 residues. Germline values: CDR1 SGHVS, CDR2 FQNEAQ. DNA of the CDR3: TGTGCCAGCAGCACAAACAGGCTTAGCACAGATACGCAGTATTTT. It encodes CASSTNRLSTDTQYF. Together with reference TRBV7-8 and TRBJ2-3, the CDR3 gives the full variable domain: GAGVSQSPRYKVAKRGQDVALRCDPISGHVSLFWYQQALGQGPEFLTYFQNEAQLDKSGLPSDRFFAERPEGSVSTLKIQRTQQEDSAVYLCASSTNRLSTDTQYFGPGTRLTVL.

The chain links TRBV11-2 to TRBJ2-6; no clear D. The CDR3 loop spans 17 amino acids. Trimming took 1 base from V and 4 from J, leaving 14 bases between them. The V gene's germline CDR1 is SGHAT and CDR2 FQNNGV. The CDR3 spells CASSLVVGSSGANVLTF. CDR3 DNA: TGTGCCAGCAGCTTAGTGGTCGGTTCTTCCGGGGCCAACGTCCTGACTTTC.

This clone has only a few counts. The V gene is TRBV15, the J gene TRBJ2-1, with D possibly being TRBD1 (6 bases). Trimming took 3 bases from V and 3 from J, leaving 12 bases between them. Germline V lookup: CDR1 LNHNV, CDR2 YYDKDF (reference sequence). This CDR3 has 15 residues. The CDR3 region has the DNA TGTGCCACCAGCAGTGCCGAGGGGGTCTACAATGAGCAGTTCTTC. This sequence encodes CATSSAEGVYNEQFF. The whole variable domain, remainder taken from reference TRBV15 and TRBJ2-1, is DAMVIQNPRYQVTQFGKPVTLSCSQTLNHNVMYWYQQKSSQAPKLLFHYYDKDFNNEADTPDNFQSRRPNTSFCFLDIRSPGLGDTAMYLCATSSAEGVYNEQFFGPGTRLTVL.